This section outlines one TCR beta chain sequence together with its context. Clones were read by immunoSEQ multiplex PCR, and TCRdb kept only the in-frame ones, dropping some. The sample includes 470,000 or so clones, 80% to 90% of them seen just once. The sample is drawn from a study of blood T cell repertoires in COVID-19. Study in general: The United States, Italy and Spain provided the acute and convalescent COVID-19 samples.

Germline assignment: CDR1 MGHDK and CDR2 SYGVNS. The ends were cut back, 3 bases at V and 3 bases at J, with 11 bases in the middle. The CDR3 is 15 amino acids. Sequenced: peripheral blood. This sequence was found in a human donor in a cohort sampled during active COVID-19. V gene TRBV25-1 combines with J gene TRBJ1-4, with D tentatively TRBD1 (6 bases). This CDR3 reads CASSDTRGANEKLFF. The CDR3 DNA is TGTGCCAGCAGTGACACCAGGGGTGCTAATGAAAAACTGTTTTTT.